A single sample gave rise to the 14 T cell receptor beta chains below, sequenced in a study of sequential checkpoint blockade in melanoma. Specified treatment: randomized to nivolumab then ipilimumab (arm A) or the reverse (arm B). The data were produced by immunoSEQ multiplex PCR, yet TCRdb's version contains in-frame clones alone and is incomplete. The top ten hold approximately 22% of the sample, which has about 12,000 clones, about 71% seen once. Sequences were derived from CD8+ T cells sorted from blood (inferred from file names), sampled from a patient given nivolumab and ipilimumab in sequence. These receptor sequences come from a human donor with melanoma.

CDR3 in amino acids: CASSHNRGLRETQYF. In DNA form, the CDR3 reads TGTGCCAGCAGTCATAACAGGGGGCTTAGGGAGACCCAGTACTTC. The chain has TRBV7-2 and TRBJ2-5; 9 positions match TRBD1. The CDR3 has 15 residues. The V gene's germline CDR1 is SGHTA and CDR2 FQGNSA. Losses at the gene ends were 6 bases for V and 5 bases for J; bases not matched to a gene: 10.

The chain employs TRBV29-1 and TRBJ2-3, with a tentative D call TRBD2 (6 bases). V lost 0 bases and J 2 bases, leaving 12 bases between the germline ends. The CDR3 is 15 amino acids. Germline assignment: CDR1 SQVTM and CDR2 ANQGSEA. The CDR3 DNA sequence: TGCAGCGTTGAAGACATAGCGGATTACACAGATACGCAGTATTTT. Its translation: CSVEDIADYTDTQYF.

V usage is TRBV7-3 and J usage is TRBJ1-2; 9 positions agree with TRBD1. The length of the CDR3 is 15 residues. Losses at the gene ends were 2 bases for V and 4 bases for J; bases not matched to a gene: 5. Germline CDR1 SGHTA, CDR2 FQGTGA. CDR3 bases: TGTGCCAGCAGCTTAGATGGGACAGGGCTCTATGGCTACACCTTC. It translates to CASSLDGTGLYGYTF.

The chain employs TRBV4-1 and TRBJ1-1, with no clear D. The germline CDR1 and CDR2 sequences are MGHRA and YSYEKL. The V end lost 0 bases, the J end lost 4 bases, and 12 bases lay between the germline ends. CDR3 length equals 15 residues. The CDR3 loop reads CASSQESTLVTEAFF. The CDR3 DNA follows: TGCGCCAGCAGCCAAGAGAGCACCCTGGTCACTGAAGCTTTCTTT.

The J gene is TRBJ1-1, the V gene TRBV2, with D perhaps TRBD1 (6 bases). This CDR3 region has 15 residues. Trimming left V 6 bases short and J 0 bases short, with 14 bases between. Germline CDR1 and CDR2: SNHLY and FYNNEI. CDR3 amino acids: CASREKGGMNTEAFF. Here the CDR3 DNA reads TGTGCCAGCAGGGAAAAGGGGGGGATGAACACTGAAGCTTTCTTT.

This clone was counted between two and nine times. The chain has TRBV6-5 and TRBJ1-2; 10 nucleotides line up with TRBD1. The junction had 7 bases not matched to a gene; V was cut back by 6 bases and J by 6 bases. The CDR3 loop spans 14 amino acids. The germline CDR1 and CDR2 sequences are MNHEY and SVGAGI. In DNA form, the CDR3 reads TGTGCCAGCAGCTTAGGAGACAGGGGGCATGGCTACACCTTC. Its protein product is CASSLGDRGHGYTF.

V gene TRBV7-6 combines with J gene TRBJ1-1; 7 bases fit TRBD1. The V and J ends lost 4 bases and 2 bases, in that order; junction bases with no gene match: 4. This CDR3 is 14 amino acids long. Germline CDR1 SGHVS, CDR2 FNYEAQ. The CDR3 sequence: CASSSDRINTEAFF. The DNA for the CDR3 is TGTGCCAGCAGCTCGGACAGGATTAACACTGAAGCTTTCTTT. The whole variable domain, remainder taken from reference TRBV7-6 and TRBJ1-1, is GAGVSQSPRYKVTKRGQDVALRCDPISGHVSLYWYRQALGQGPEFLTYFNYEAQQDKSGLPNDRFSAERPEGSISTLTIQRTEQRDSAMYRCASSSDRINTEAFFGQGTRLTVV.

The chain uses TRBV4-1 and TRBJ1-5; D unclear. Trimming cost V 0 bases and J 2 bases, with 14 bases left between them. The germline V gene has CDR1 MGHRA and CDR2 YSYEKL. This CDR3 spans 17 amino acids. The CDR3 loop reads CASSQDPTGSGNQPQHF. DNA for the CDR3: TGCGCCAGCAGCCAAGATCCAACGGGGTCGGGCAATCAGCCCCAGCATTTT.

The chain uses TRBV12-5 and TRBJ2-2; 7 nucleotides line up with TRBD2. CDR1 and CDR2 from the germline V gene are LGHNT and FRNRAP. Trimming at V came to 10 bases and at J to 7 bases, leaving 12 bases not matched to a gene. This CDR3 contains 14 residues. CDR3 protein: CATRGGGPVGELFF. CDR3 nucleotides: TGTGCTACCCGTGGGGGAGGGCCCGTCGGGGAGCTGTTTTTT.

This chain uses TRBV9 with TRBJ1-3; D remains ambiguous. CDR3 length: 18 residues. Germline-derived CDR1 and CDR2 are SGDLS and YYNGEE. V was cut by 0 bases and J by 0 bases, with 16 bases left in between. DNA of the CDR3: TGTGCCAGCAGCGTAGGAGGGCTTGGGTCGCTCTCTGGAAACACCATATATTTT. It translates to CASSVGGLGSLSGNTIYF. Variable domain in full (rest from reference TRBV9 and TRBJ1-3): DSGVTQTPKHLITATGQRVTLRCSPRSGDLSVYWYQQSLDQGLQFLIQYYNGEERAKGNILERFSAQQFPDLHSELNLSSLELGDSALYFCASSVGGLGSLSGNTIYFGEGSWLTVV.

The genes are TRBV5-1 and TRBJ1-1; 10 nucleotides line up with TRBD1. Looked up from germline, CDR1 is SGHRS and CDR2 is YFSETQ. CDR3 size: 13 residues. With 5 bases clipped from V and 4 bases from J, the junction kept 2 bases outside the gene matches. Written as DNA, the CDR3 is TGCGCCAGCAGGACAGGGGGCGGCACTGAAGCTTTCTTT. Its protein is CASRTGGGTEAFF.

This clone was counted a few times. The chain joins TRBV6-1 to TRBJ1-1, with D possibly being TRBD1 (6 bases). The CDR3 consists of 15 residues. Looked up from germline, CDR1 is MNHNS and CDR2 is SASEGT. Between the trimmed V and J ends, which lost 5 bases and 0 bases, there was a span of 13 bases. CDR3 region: CASSPRTDVNTEAFF. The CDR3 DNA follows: TGTGCCAGCAGTCCCCGGACAGACGTGAACACTGAAGCTTTCTTT.

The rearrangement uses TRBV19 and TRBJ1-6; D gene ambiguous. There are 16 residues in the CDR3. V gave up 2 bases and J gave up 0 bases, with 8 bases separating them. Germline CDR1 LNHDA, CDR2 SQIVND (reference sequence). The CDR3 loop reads CASSIQANSYNSPLHF. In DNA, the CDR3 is TGTGCCAGTAGTATACAGGCCAACTCCTATAATTCACCCCTCCACTTT.

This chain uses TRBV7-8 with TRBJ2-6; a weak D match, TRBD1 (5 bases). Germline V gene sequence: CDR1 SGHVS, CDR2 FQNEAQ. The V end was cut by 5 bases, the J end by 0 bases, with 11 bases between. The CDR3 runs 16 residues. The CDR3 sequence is CASSHPGPSGANVLTF. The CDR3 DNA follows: TGTGCCAGCAGCCACCCAGGGCCCTCTGGGGCCAACGTCCTGACTTTC.